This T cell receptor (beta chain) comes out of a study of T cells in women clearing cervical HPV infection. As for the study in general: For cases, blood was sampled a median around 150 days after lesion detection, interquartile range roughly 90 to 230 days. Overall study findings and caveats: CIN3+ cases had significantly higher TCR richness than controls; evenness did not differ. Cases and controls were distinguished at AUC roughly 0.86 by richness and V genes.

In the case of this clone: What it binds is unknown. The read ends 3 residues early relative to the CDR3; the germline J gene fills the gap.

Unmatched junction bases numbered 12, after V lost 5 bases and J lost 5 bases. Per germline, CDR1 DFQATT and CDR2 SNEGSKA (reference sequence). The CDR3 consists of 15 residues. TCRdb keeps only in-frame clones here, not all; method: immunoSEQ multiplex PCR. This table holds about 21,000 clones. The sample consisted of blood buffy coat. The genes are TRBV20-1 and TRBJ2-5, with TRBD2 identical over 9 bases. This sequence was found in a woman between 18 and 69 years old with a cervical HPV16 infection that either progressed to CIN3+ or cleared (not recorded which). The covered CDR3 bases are TGCAGTGCTCTTACTAGCGGGTGGGCCTGGGAGACC. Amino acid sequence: CSALTSGWAWET. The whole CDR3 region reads CSALTSGWAWETQYF.